This T cell receptor (beta chain) was sequenced during a study of T cell changes during pregnancy in multiple sclerosis. Generated by immunoSEQ multiplex PCR, the TCRdb table keeps only in-frame clones and is missing some. This table has roughly 79,000 clones, about 89% appearing once. The J segment lost 3 bases and the V segment lost 3 bases, leaving 7 bases of the junction unmatched. The CDR3 spans 14 residues. Germline V CDR1 and CDR2: GTSNPN, SVGIG (reference sequence). The material sequenced was CD4+ T cells from peripheral blood mononuclear cells, taken before pregnancy. The receptor was derived from a female donor with multiple sclerosis, enrolled in a pregnancy study. The chain recombines TRBV30 with TRBJ2-7, with TRBD2 matching over 8 bases. The CDR3: CAWRKLAGGYEQYF. CDR3 DNA: TGTGCCTGGAGGAAACTGGCGGGAGGCTACGAGCAGTACTTC.